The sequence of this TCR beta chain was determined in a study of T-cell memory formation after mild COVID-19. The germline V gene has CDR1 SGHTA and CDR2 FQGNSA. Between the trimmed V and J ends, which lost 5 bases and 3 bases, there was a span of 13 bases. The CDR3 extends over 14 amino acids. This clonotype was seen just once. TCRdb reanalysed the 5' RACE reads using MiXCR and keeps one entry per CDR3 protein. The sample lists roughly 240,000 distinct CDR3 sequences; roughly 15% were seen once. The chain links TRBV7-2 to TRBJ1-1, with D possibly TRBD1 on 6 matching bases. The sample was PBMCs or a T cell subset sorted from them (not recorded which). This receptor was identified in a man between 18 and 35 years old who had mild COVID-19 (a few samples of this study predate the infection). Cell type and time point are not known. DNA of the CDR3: TGTGCCAGCAGCGCCCAGGGGCGGGACACTGAAGCTTTCTTT. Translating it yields CASSAQGRDTEAFF.